This passage covers 5 T cell receptor beta chains from one sample sequenced in a study of cytomegalovirus exposure and HLA in healthy donors. The PCR used 60 Vbeta and 13 Jbeta primers. Sequencing was performed with immunoSEQ multiplex PCR; in TCRdb, only in-frame clones are kept and a portion is missing. This table holds under 120,000 clones. Sequencing used PBMCs. All receptors come from a man aged 50-60 years in good health and CMV-seronegative.

The genes are TRBV5-1 and TRBJ2-5; 11 positions match TRBD2. This CDR3 contains 15 residues. The germline gives CDR1 SGHRS, CDR2 YFSETQ. V shed 5 bases and J 2 bases; nucleotides not matched to a gene: 5. This CDR3 reads CASRNPSGGQETQYF. The DNA of the CDR3 is TGCGCCAGCAGAAACCCTAGCGGGGGGCAAGAGACCCAGTACTTC.

V gene TRBV7-8 combines with J gene TRBJ2-1; TRBD2 agrees at 9 bases. Germline V gives CDR1 SGHVS, CDR2 FQNEAQ. V was pared by 4 bases and J by 0 bases, with 16 bases of the junction left unmatched. CDR3 length: 20 residues. The CDR3 loop is CASSSPGVLNSGSSYNEQFF. The CDR3 region has the DNA TGTGCCAGCAGCTCCCCCGGGGTCCTCAATAGCGGGAGCTCCTACAATGAGCAGTTCTTC.

The CDR3 DNA sequence: TGTGCCAGCTCAGACTATGGACAGCCTATCTATGGCTACACCTTC. Translating gives CASSDYGQPIYGYTF. The chain is built from TRBV18 and TRBJ1-2; a weak D match, TRBD1 (6 bases). The germline V gene has CDR1 KGHSH and CDR2 LQKENI. V was trimmed by 5 bases and J by 4 bases, leaving 17 bases between them. The CDR3 consists of 15 residues.

This chain uses TRBV19 with TRBJ2-7; D is uncertain. The CDR3 spans 13 residues. Germline lookup yields CDR1 LNHDA and CDR2 SQIVND (reference sequence). V was pared by 4 bases and J by 3 bases, with 10 bases between. In DNA form, the CDR3 reads TGTGCCAGTAGTAGCAGTGCTCGCTACGAGCAGTACTTC. As protein: CASSSSARYEQYF.

As DNA, the CDR3 is TGCGCCAGCAGCCAGGAACAAGGGTGGGGGGACTATGGCTACACCTTC. It yields the protein CASSQEQGWGDYGYTF. The chain is built from TRBV4-3 and TRBJ1-2, with D perhaps TRBD1 (5 bases). Germline CDR1 reads LGHNA; CDR2 reads YSLEER. CDR3 length: 16 amino acids. V was cut by 3 bases and J by 3 bases, with 17 bases left in between.